What follows are 9 T cell receptor beta chains derived from one specimen sequenced in a study of tissue T cells after allogeneic stem cell transplantation. TCRdb's copy holds only in-frame clones and misses some; the assay was immunoSEQ multiplex PCR. The sample consists of some 3,500 clones, around 64% of them appearing once. The sequenced sample was tissue from the right colon, obtained at autopsy. The receptors here all came from a male donor at least 60 years old with lung cancer.

The chain links TRBV6-5 to TRBJ2-6; D unclear. The CDR3 length is 15 residues. Trimming removed 6 bases from V and 0 bases from J, with 9 bases in between. Germline values: CDR1 MNHEY, CDR2 SVGAGI. CDR3 loop: CASSRDNSGANVLTF. CDR3 nucleotide sequence: TGTGCCAGCAGCAGAGACAACTCTGGGGCCAACGTCCTGACTTTC.

The chain couples TRBV27 to TRBJ2-5; no clear D gene. V lost 6 bases and J lost 2, with 19 bases in between. The germline CDR1 and CDR2 sequences are MNHEY and SMNVEV (reference sequence). The CDR3 sequence is 16 residues long. The CDR3 loop is CASRGGHTAIQETQYF. CDR3 nucleotide sequence: TGTGCCAGCAGGGGTGGCCACACAGCTATTCAAGAGACCCAGTACTTC.

The rearrangement joins TRBV5-8 to TRBJ2-5; D is uncertain. Trimming took off 4 bases at V and 3 bases at J, with 16 bases between the two ends. Germline CDR1 and CDR2: SGHTS and YDEGEE. The CDR3 has 15 amino acids. Here the CDR3 DNA reads TGTGCCAGCAGCCCGTATAAGGGCATGAAAGAGACCCAGTACTTC. This sequence encodes CASSPYKGMKETQYF.

As regards this clone: The sample has other DNA sequences that encode this CDR3 too. The V gene is TRBV9, the J gene TRBJ1-4; no firm D call. The CDR3 totals 13 residues. Germline assignment: CDR1 SGDLS and CDR2 YYNGEE. V shed 4 bases and J shed 6 bases, with 10 bases lying between them. CDR3 sequence: CASSTRGHEKLFF. CDR3 nucleotide sequence: TGTGCCAGCAGCACCAGAGGGCATGAAAAACTGTTTTTT.

The chain combines TRBV7-2 with TRBJ2-5; D not certain. Germline lookup yields CDR1 SGHTA and CDR2 FQGNSA. The germline V and J ends were trimmed by 5 bases and 2 bases, with 12 bases remaining between them. CDR3 length: 14 residues. The CDR3 loop is CASSPRRIQETQYF. CDR3 sequence (DNA): TGTGCCAGCAGCCCCCGACGGATACAAGAGACCCAGTACTTC.

This clone has only a few counts. The V gene is TRBV28, the J gene TRBJ1-5, with 7 bases fitting TRBD1. The CDR3 runs to 15 residues. Germline-derived CDR1 and CDR2 are MDHEN and SYDVKM. Trimming cost V 5 bases and J 7 bases; bases outside gene matches: 11. CDR3 nucleotide sequence: TGTGCCAGCAGTCATGGGACAGAGGTGTCCCAGCCCCAGCATTTT. Translation gives CASSHGTEVSQPQHF.

This chain uses TRBV5-5 with TRBJ2-5, with D perhaps TRBD2 (6 bases). The CDR3 is 14 residues long. From germline, CDR1 is SGHKS and CDR2 YYEKEE (reference sequence). Trimming removed 4 bases at V and 2 bases at J, with 12 bases between. The CDR3 DNA reads as TGTGCCAGCAGCGGCGGGACGGCTCAAGAGACCCAGTACTTC. Protein product: CASSGGTAQETQYF.

The V gene is TRBV6-1, the J gene TRBJ2-7, with 8 bases identical to TRBD1. This CDR3 region has 15 residues. J gave up 6 bases and V 3 bases, and 10 bases lay outside the gene matches. CDR1 MNHNS and CDR2 SASEGT come from the germline V gene. The CDR3 DNA reads TGTGCCAGCAGTGATTTGGGACAGGTTGGAACCGAGCAGTACTTC. Amino acids: CASSDLGQVGTEQYF.

J is TRBJ2-6 and V is TRBV5-4; D gene ambiguous. V lost 3 bases, J lost 0 bases, and 7 bases lay in between. This CDR3 has 15 residues. Germline assignment: CDR1 SGHNT and CDR2 YYREEE (reference sequence). CDR3 sequence reads: CASSSRYSGANVLTF. CDR3 nucleotide sequence: TGTGCCAGCAGCTCTCGTTACTCTGGGGCCAACGTCCTGACTTTC. Full variable domain (rest looked up from reference TRBV5-4 and TRBJ2-6): ETGVTQSPTHLIKTRGQQVTLRCSSQSGHNTVSWYQQALGQGPQFIFQYYREEENGRGNFPPRFSGLQFPNYSSELNVNALELDDSALYLCASSSRYSGANVLTFGAGSRLTVL.